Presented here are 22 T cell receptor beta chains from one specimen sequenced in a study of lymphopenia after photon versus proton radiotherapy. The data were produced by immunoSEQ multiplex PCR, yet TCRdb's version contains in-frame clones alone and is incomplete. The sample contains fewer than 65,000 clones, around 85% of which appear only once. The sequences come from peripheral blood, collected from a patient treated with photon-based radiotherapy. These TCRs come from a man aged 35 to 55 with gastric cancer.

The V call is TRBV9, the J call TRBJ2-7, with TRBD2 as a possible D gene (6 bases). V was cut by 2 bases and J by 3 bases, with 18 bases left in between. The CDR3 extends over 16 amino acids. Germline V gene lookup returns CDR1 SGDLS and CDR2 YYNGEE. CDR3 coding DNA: TGTGCCAGCAGCGTGCGTACTAGCAAGTATCTCTACGAGCAGTACTTC. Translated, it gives CASSVRTSKYLYEQYF.

DNA for the CDR3: TGTGCCAGCAGCTTCCCGCTTGGCGGTGACTGGGATACGCAGTATTTT. It codes for CASSFPLGGDWDTQYF. V is TRBV7-2 and J is TRBJ2-3; unclear D gene. Germline assignment: CDR1 SGHTA and CDR2 FQGNSA. This CDR3 comprises 16 residues. V was clipped by 3 bases and J by 6 bases, with 19 bases between them.

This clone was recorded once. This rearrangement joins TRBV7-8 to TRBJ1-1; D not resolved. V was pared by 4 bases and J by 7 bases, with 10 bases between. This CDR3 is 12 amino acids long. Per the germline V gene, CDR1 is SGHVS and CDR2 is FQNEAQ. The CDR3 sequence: CASSSRTGEAFF. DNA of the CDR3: TGTGCCAGCAGCTCCAGGACGGGTGAAGCTTTCTTT.

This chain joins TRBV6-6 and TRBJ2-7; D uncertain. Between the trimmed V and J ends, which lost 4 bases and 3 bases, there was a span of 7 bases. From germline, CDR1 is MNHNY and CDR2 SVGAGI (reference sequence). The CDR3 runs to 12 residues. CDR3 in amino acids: CASSSSLYEQYF. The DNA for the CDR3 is TGTGCCAGCAGTTCTTCCCTCTACGAGCAGTACTTC.

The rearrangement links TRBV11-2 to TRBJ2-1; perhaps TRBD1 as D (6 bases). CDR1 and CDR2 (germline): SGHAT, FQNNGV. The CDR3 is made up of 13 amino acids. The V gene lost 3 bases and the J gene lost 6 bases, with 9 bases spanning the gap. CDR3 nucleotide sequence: TGTGCCAGCAGCTTCAGGGGTTCCAATGAGCAGTTCTTC. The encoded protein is CASSFRGSNEQFF.

The chain's CDR3 is CASSYSGEGAQPQHF. CDR3 DNA sequence: TGTGCCAGCAGTTACTCAGGGGAGGGGGCTCAGCCCCAGCATTTT. The rearrangement uses TRBV6-5 and TRBJ1-5, with 7 nucleotides matching TRBD1. The CDR3 is 15 residues long. Looked up from germline, CDR1 is MNHEY and CDR2 is SVGAGI. J lost 6 bases, V lost 0 bases, and 5 bases had no gene match.

CDR3 in amino acids: CASSPMGRWNTEAFF. CDR3 DNA: TGTGCCAGCAGCCCCATGGGGAGATGGAACACTGAAGCTTTCTTT. V is TRBV14 and J is TRBJ1-1; D not certain. The CDR3 totals 15 residues. Germline assignment: CDR1 SGHDN and CDR2 FVKESK. Trimming cost V 4 bases and J 1 base, with 13 bases left between them.

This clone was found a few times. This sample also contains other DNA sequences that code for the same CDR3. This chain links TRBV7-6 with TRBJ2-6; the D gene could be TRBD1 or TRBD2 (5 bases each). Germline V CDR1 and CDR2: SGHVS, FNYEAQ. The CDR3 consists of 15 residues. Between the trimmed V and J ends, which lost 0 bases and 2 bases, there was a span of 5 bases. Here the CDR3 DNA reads TGTGCCAGCAGCTTAGCGGGGGCTGGGGCCAACGTCCTGACTTTC. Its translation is CASSLAGAGANVLTF.

CDR3 in amino acids: CASSLDVSGAAGTQYF. CDR3 DNA: TGCGCCAGCAGCTTGGACGTTTCAGGGGCGGCGGGTACGCAGTATTTT. V usage is TRBV5-1 and J usage is TRBJ2-3; D possibly corresponds to TRBD1 (6 bases). V lost 0 bases to trimming and J lost 8 bases, with 19 bases between them. CDR3 size: 16 residues. The germline V gene encodes CDR1 SGHRS and CDR2 YFSETQ.

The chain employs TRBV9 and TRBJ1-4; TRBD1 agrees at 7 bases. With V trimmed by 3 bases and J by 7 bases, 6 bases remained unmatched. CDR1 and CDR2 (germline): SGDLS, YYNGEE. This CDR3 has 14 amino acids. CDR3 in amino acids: CASSEGAGVEKLFF. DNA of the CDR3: TGTGCCAGCAGCGAGGGGGCGGGGGTTGAAAAACTGTTTTTT. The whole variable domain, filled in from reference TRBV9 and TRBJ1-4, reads DSGVTQTPKHLITATGQRVTLRCSPRSGDLSVYWYQQSLDQGLQFLIQYYNGEERAKGNILERFSAQQFPDLHSELNLSSLELGDSALYFCASSEGAGVEKLFFGSGTQLSVL.

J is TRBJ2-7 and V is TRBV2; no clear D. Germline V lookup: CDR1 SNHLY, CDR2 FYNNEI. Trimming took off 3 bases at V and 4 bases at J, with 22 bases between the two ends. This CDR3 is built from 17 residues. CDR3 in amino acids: CASSEGSFRLMVYEQYF. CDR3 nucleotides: TGTGCCAGCAGTGAGGGCTCATTCAGGTTAATGGTATACGAGCAGTACTTC.

The CDR3 here is CASSSLPPKPGPNTEAFF. The CDR3 bases are TGTGCCAGCAGCTCCCTCCCCCCTAAACCAGGGCCGAACACTGAAGCTTTCTTT. This chain connects TRBV7-6 to TRBJ1-1, with D maybe TRBD1 (5 bases). The CDR3 consists of 18 residues. Germline assignment: CDR1 SGHVS and CDR2 FNYEAQ. The V and J ends lost 4 bases and 1 base respectively, with 22 bases between them.

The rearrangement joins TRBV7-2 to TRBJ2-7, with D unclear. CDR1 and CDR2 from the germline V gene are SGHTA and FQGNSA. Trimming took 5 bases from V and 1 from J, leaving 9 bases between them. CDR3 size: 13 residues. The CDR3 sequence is CASSLDISYEQYF. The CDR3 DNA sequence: TGTGCCAGCAGCCTCGACATTTCCTACGAGCAGTACTTC.

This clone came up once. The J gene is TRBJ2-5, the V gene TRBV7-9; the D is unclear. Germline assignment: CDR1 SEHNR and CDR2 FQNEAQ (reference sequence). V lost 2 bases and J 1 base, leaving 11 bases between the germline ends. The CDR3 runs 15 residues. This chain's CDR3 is CASSLWSDSQETQYF. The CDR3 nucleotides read TGTGCCAGCAGCTTATGGAGTGATTCCCAAGAGACCCAGTACTTC.

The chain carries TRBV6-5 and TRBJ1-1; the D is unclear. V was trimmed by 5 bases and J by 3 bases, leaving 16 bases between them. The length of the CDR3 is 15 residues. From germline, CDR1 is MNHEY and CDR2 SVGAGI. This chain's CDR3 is CASSTGLREYTEAFF. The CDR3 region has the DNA TGTGCCAGCAGTACGGGATTACGGGAGTACACTGAAGCTTTCTTT.

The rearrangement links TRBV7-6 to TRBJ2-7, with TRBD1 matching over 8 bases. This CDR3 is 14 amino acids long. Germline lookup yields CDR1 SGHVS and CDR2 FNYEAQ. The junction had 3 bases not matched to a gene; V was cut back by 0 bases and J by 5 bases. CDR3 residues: CASSLATGADEQYF. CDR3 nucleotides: TGTGCCAGCAGCTTAGCGACAGGGGCCGACGAGCAGTACTTC.

The CDR3 here is CAIRGPGQETQYF. The CDR3 DNA reads TGTGCCATCAGGGGGCCCGGCCAAGAGACCCAGTACTTC. V usage is TRBV7-6 and J usage is TRBJ2-5; 8 bases agree with TRBD1. The CDR3 is 13 amino acids. The junction had 5 bases not matched to a gene; V was cut back by 10 bases and J by 1 base. Germline loops: CDR1 SGHVS, CDR2 FNYEAQ.

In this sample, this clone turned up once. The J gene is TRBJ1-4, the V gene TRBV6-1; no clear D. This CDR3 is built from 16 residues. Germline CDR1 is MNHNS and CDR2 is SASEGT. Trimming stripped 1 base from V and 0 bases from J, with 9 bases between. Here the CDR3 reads CASSEEHAATNEKLFF. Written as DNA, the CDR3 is TGTGCCAGCAGTGAAGAACACGCTGCAACTAATGAAAAACTGTTTTTT.

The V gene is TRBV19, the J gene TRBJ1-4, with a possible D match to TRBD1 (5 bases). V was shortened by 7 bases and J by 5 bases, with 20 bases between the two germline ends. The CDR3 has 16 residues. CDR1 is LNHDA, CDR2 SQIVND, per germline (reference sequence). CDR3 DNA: TGTGCCAGTACCACCCGCAGGGAGATCGCCAATGAAAAACTGTTTTTT. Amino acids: CASTTRREIANEKLFF.

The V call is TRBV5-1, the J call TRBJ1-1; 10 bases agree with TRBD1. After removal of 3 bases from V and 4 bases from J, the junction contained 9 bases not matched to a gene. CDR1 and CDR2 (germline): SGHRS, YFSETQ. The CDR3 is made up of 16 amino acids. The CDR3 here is CASSSQMTGGGTEAFF. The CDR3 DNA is TGCGCCAGCAGCTCCCAAATGACAGGGGGCGGCACTGAAGCTTTCTTT.

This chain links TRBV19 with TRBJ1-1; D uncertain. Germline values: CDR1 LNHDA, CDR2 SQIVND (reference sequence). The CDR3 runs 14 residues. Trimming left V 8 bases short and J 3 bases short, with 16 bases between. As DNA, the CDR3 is TGTGCCAGTGATGGCGGGCGCCGGGACACTGAAGCTTTCTTT. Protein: CASDGGRRDTEAFF.

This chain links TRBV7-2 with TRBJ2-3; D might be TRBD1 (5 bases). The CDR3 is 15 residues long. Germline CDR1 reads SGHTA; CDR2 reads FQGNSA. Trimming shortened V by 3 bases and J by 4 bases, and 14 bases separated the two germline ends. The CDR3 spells CASSLQGWSADTQYF. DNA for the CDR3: TGTGCCAGCAGCTTGCAGGGCTGGTCAGCAGATACGCAGTATTTT.